This note documents a single T cell receptor beta chain sequence. What this receptor recognizes is not known. Nothing much larger sits one base from this clone, and base qualities are not available. These reads were obtained on an Illumina NovaSeq 6000. Using 5'RACE with constant-segment primers, TCRalpha and TCRbeta cDNA libraries were constructed, with sample barcodes and unique molecular identifiers added in the process. Trizol reagent was used to extract RNA from every sample. Amplification of the libraries took two PCR steps, and the second step added a second sample barcode plus Illumina TruSeq adapters. Sequencing of the libraries was done on an Illumina NovaSeq, producing 2 x 150 bp paired-end reads. In the source study's methods: Demultiplexing of reads and collapsing into UMI-guided consensus sequences were performed with migec v1.2.7. Using mixcr v2.1.11, the UMI consensuses were aligned to TRA and TRB V and J templates and assembled into clonotypes. A clonotype was counted as expanded or contracted only when both edgeR and NoisET called the clonotype significant, with the noise models trained on biological replicates. edgeR calls used a false discovery rate-adjusted p below 0.01 and a log2 fold-change threshold of 1. PCA with hierarchical clustering of max-normalized trajectories of the 1000 most abundant clonotypes was used as exploratory dynamics analysis. The CD4 or CD8 phenotype of responding clones was assigned using the separately sequenced CD4+ and CD8+ repertoires. The raw public reads went through TCRdb reprocessing: fastp at Q25, MiXCR clone calling, in-frame beta chains kept. Duplicate CDR3 protein sequences are folded into a single record with the most common DNA and genes. TCRdb, rather than the study authors, made the V and J calls. This sample gives a few hundred thousand distinct CDR3 sequences in total; around 24% of them show up just once. 7% to 9.5% of the sample goes to the ten largest clones.

The sample belongs to a study of T-cell memory formation after mild COVID-19 listed by TCRdb under 2021. For the wider study: TCR sequence clusters from the two donors were largely donor specific. In two donors, T-cell clones that expanded and contracted after mild COVID-19 were tracked by sequencing TCRalpha and TCRbeta repertoires over time. Two young, previously healthy adult volunteers, one female and one male, were included in the cohort. Broader findings and caveats from the paper: Whether the second-wave clones peaking on day 37 were SARS-CoV-2 specific was not confirmed. Balanced CD4/CD8 phenotypes were observed for clones contracting from day 15 to 85, whereas a bias towards CD4+ was observed for a second wave of clones expanding from day 15 to 37. The detection of some responding clones in pre-infection memory suggests that pre-existing cross-reactive memory T cells joined the SARS-CoV-2 response. The study included only a couple of mild cases, and larger cohorts that include severe cases with pre-infection samples were judged to be necessary. Contracting CD4+ clones turned up mainly in the CM and EM memory subsets, whereas EMRA was where CD8+ clones were enriched.

PBMCs were isolated by Ficoll-Paque density gradient centrifugation. V trim: 5 bases; J trim: 13 bases; unmatched bases: 18. CDR1 and CDR2 (SGHVS, FQNEAQ) derive from the germline V gene. From its cysteine to its phenylalanine, the CDR3 spans 16 amino acids. Only CDR3 DNA is held: 48 bases, read in frame from base 1. Sample: PBMCs or a T cell subset sorted from them (not recorded which). This receptor was taken from an adult woman who had mild COVID-19 (a few samples of this study predate the infection). The sample titles of this study are shuffled in the database, so cell type and time point are left out; the donor was told from shared clones. The rearranged segments are TRBV7-8 and TRBJ2-1; TRBD1 matches 9 bases in the middle. The nucleotide sequence is given as TGTGCCAGCAGCCAGGGGACAGGGAGAACGCCCCTGGGACAGTTCTTC. This codes for CASSQGTGRTPLGQFF. When the CDR3 is completed using the reference TRBV7-8 and TRBJ2-1 genes on either side, the full variable domain is GAGVSQSPRYKVAKRGQDVALRCDPISGHVSLFWYQQALGQGPEFLTYFQNEAQLDKSGLPSDRFFAERPEGSVSTLKIQRTQQEDSAVYLCASSQGTGRTPLGQFFGPGTRLTVL.